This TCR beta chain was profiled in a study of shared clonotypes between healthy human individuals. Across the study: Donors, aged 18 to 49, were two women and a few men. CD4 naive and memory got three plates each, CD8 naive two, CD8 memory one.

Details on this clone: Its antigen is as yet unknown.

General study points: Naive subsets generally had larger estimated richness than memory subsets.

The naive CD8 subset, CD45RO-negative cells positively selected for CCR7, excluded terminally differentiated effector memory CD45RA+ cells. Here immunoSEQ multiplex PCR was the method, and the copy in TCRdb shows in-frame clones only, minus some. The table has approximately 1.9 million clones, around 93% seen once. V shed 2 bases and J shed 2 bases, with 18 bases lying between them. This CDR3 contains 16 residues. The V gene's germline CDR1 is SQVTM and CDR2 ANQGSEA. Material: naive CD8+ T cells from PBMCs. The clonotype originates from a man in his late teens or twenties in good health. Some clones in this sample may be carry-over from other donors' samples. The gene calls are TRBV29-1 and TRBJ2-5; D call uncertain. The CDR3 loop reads CSVEPMIVALQETQYF. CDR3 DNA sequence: TGCAGCGTTGAACCCATGATAGTCGCACTTCAAGAGACCCAGTACTTC.